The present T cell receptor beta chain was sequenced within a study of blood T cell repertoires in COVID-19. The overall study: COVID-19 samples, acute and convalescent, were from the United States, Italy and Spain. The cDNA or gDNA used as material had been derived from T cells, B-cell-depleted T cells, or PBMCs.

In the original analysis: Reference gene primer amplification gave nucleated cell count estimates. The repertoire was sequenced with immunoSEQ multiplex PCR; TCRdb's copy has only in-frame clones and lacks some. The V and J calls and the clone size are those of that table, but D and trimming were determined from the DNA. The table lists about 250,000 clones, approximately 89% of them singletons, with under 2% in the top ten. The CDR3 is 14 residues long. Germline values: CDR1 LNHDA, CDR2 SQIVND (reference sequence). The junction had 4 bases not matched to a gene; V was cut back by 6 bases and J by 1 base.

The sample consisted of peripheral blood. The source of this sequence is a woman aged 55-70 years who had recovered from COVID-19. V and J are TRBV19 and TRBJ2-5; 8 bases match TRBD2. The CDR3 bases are TGTGCCAGTAGCTTACTAGCGGCCCAAGAGACCCAGTACTTC. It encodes CASSLLAAQETQYF.